This T cell receptor (beta chain) is drawn from a study of human T cells and chemical hapten exposure. From the RACE reads, TCRdb called clonotypes with MiXCR, one entry per CDR3 protein. The table records 60,000 to 90,000 distinct CDR3 sequences, around 9.3% of them present only once. Time point in this sample: healthy volunteer bleed at 6 weeks. RNA extraction used unfractionated whole blood as the source of total RNA. This TCR was recovered from a female donor in good health. Some clones in this sample may be carry-over from other donors' samples. The sample consisted of whole blood.

The CDR3 loop is CASRPGGGASFF. As DNA, the CDR3 is TGTGCCAGCAGACCCGGGGGGGGGGCGTCTTTCTTT. This rearrangement joins TRBV6-5 to TRBJ1-1, with D tentatively TRBD1 (6 bases). The CDR3 spans 12 residues. Germline CDR1 reads MNHEY; CDR2 reads SVGAGI. The V end was cut by 6 bases, the J end by 12 bases, with 17 bases between.